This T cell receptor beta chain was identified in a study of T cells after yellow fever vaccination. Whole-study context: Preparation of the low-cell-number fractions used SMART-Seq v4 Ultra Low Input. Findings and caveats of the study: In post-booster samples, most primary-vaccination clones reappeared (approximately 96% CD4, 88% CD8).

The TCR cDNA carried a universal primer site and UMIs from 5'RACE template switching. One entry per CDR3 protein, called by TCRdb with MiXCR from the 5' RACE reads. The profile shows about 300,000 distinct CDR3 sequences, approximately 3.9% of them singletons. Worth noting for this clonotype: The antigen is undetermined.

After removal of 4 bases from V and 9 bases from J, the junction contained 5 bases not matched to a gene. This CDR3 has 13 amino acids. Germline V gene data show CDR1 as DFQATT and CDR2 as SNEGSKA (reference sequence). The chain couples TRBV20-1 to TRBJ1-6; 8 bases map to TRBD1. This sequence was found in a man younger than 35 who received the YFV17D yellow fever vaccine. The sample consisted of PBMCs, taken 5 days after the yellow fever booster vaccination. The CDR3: CSAKTGESSPLHF. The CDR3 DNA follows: TGCAGTGCTAAGACAGGGGAGTCTTCACCCCTCCACTTT.